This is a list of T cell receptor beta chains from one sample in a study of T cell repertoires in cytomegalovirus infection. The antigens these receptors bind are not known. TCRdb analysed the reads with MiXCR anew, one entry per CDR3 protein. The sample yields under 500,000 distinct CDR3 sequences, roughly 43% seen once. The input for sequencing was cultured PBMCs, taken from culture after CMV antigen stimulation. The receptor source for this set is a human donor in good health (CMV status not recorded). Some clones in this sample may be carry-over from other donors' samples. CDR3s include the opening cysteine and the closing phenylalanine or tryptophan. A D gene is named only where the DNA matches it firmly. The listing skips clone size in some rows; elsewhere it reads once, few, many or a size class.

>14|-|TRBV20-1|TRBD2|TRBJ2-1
CSASGGRVDNEQFF
TGCAGTGCTAGCGGCGGGAGGGTGGACAATGAGCAGTTCTTC
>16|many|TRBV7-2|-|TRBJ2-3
CASSRKDSDYTDTQYF
TGTGCCAGCAGCCGAAAGGACAGCGATTACACAGATACGCAGTATTTT
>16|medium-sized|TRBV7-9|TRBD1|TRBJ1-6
CASSLHDRGASSPLHF
TGTGCCAGCAGCTTACATGACAGGGGGGCGAGTTCACCCCTCCACTTT
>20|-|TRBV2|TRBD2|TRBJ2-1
CASSLPRGLAGEGDYNEQFF
TGTGCCAGCAGTCTCCCCCGGGGACTAGCGGGGGAGGGGGACTACAATGAGCAGTTCTTC
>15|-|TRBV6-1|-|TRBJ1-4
CASSERPWGNEKLFF
TGTGCCAGCAGTGAGAGGCCATGGGGAAATGAAAAACTGTTTTTT
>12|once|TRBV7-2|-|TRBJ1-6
CASSGADSPLHF
TGTGCCAGCAGCGGAGCAGATTCACCCCTCCACTTT
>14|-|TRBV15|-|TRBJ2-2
CATSRVPGAGELFF
TGTGCCACCAGCAGAGTCCCGGGAGCCGGGGAGCTGTTTTTT
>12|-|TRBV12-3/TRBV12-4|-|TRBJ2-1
CASCTGYNEQFF
TGTGCCAGCTGCACAGGCTACAATGAGCAGTTCTTC
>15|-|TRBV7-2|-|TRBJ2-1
CASSTLVGRKNEQFF
TGTGCCAGCAGCACCCTGGTAGGGAGGAAGAATGAGCAGTTCTTC
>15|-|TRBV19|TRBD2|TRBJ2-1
CASSVLAGGPNEQFF
TGTGCCAGTAGCGTACTAGCGGGAGGGCCGAATGAGCAGTTCTTC
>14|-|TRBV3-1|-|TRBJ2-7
CASSQGLGPYEQYF
TGTGCCAGCAGCCAAGGGTTGGGACCCTACGAGCAGTACTTC
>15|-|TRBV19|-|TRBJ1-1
CASLRGGTEDTEAFF
TGTGCCAGCCTCCGAGGAGGAACCGAGGACACTGAAGCTTTCTTT
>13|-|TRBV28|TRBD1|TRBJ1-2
CASRDRSYYGYTF
TGTGCCAGCAGGGACAGGAGTTACTATGGCTACACCTTC
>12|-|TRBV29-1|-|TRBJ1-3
CSVEGFGNTIYF
TGCAGCGTTGAAGGGTTCGGAAACACCATATATTTT
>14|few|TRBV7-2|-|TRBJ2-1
CASSSRPGVNEQFF
TGTGCCAGCAGCTCGCGTCCGGGTGTAAATGAGCAGTTCTTC
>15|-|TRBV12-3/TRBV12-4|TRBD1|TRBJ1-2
CASSRTGGGYDGYTF
TGTGCCAGCAGTAGGACAGGGGGGGGCTATGATGGCTACACCTTC
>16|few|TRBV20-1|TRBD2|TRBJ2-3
CSASGGLAAFTDTQYF
TGCAGTGCCTCCGGCGGGCTAGCGGCCTTCACAGATACGCAGTATTTT
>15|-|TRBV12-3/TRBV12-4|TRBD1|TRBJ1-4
CASSLTAGGGEKLFF
TGTGCCAGCAGTTTAACGGCAGGGGGAGGTGAAAAACTGTTTTTT
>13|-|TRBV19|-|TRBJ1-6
CASSIDWDSPLHF
TGTGCCAGTAGTATAGACTGGGATTCACCCCTCCACTTT
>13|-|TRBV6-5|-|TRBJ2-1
CASTVEPGGEQFF
TGTGCCAGCACTGTTGAACCTGGGGGTGAGCAGTTCTTC
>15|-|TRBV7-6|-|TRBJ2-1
CASSSRYSSYNEQFF
TGTGCCAGCAGCTCCAGGTATAGCTCCTACAATGAGCAGTTCTTC
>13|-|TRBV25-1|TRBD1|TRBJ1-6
CASGQAYNSPLHF
TGTGCCAGCGGACAGGCATATAATTCACCCCTCCACTTT
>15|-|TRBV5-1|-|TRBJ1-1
CASSLATGISAEAFF
TGCGCCAGCAGCTTGGCCACAGGAATCTCCGCTGAAGCTTTCTTT
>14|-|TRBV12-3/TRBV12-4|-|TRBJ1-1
CASSPTGHFGEAFF
TGTGCCAGCAGTCCGACGGGACACTTTGGGGAAGCTTTCTTT
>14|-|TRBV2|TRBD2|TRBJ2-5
CACRTSGLAETQYF
TGTGCCTGCCGGACTAGCGGCCTAGCGGAGACCCAGTACTTC
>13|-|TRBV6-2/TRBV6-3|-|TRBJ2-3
CASSWDITDTQYF
TGTGCCAGCAGTTGGGACATCACAGATACGCAGTATTTT
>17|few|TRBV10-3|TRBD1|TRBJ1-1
CAISEFRTGGMNTEAFF
TGTGCCATCAGTGAGTTTCGGACAGGGGGGATGAACACTGAAGCTTTCTTT
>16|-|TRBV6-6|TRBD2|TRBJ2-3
CASSYYSGRFTDTQYF
TGTGCCAGCAGTTACTATAGCGGGAGATTCACAGATACGCAGTATTTT